These T cell receptor beta chains were read from a single sample in a study of cytomegalovirus exposure and HLA in healthy donors. Produced via immunoSEQ multiplex PCR; TCRdb's table is partial and in-frame only. The sample carries some 80,000 clones, 78% recorded once. The source material was PBMCs. These receptor sequences come from a man between 18 and 29 years old in good health and CMV-seropositive. Both conserved end residues are part of each CDR3. The D gene is left open where the match is weak. Only part of the rows carry a size: once, few, many, or a class if the clone is expanded.

v_gene	d_gene	abundance	j_gene	CDR3aa	CDR3nt
TRBV4-1	TRBD2	-	TRBJ2-3	CASSQLMTSGSGGTTDTQYF	TGCGCCAGCAGCCAATTAATGACTAGCGGGAGCGGCGGGACCACAGATACGCAGTATTTT
TRBV11-3	-	-	TRBJ2-3	CASSLVGGTQYF	TGTGCCAGCAGCTTAGTTGGGGGGACGCAGTATTTT
TRBV5-4	-	-	TRBJ2-7	CASSLPGHYDEQYF	TGTGCCAGCAGCCTCCCGGGACATTATGATGAGCAGTACTTC
TRBV5-1	TRBD1	-	TRBJ1-1	CASSRTGNTEAFF	TGCGCCAGCAGCCGGACAGGGAACACTGAAGCTTTCTTT
TRBV28	-	-	TRBJ2-1	CAAGGPGAYNEQFF	TGTGCCGCCGGGGGTCCCGGGGCCTACAATGAGCAGTTCTTC
TRBV5-1	TRBD2	-	TRBJ2-7	CASSLVAGGRGEQYF	TGCGCCAGCAGCTTGGTAGCGGGAGGGCGCGGTGAGCAGTACTTC
TRBV5-4	-	-	TRBJ2-1	CASSSGGAASYNEQFF	TGTGCCAGCAGCTCCGGTGGGGCGGCTTCCTACAATGAGCAGTTCTTC
TRBV11-1	-	-	TRBJ2-2	CASESGVNTGELFF	TGTGCCAGCGAATCCGGGGTGAACACCGGGGAGCTGTTTTTT
TRBV6-1	TRBD1	-	TRBJ2-7	CASSSRDRVTEQYF	TGTGCCAGCAGTTCCCGGGACAGGGTAACCGAGCAGTACTTC
TRBV5-6	-	-	TRBJ1-1	CASTRPQGSTEAFF	TGTGCCAGCACCAGACCCCAGGGATCCACTGAAGCTTTCTTT
TRBV13	TRBD2	-	TRBJ2-1	CASSSSLADEQFF	TGTGCCAGCAGCTCCTCACTAGCGGATGAGCAGTTCTTC
TRBV7-8	-	-	TRBJ2-4	CASSLAEGSKNIQYF	TGTGCCAGCAGCTTAGCAGAGGGATCCAAAAACATTCAGTACTTC
TRBV6-1	TRBD1	-	TRBJ2-1	CASTHPARGLGEQFF	TGTGCCAGCACCCATCCGGCGAGGGGGCTTGGTGAGCAGTTCTTC
TRBV10-1	-	-	TRBJ2-7	CASSPWGAYEQYF	TGCGCCAGCAGCCCATGGGGGGCCTACGAGCAGTACTTC
TRBV5-1	TRBD2	-	TRBJ2-1	CASSTGTTPWNEQFF	TGCGCCAGCAGCACCGGGACTACTCCTTGGAATGAGCAGTTCTTC
TRBV29-1	-	-	TRBJ2-5	CSVGVGAETQYF	TGCAGCGTGGGTGTAGGGGCAGAGACCCAGTACTTC
TRBV6-5	TRBD2	-	TRBJ2-2	CASRRGVNTGELFF	TGTGCCAGCCGCCGGGGGGTGAACACCGGGGAGCTGTTTTTT
TRBV6-1	TRBD1	-	TRBJ1-2	CASRRDSFGYTF	TGTGCCAGCAGGCGGGACAGTTTTGGCTACACCTTC
TRBV7-2	TRBD2	-	TRBJ2-2	CASSRNAVAGPGELFF	TGTGCCAGCAGCCGCAACGCTGTAGCGGGGCCCGGGGAGCTGTTTTTT
TRBV7-8	-	-	TRBJ2-1	CASSPSGVTTYNEQFF	TGTGCCAGCAGCCCGTCGGGAGTCACTACCTACAATGAGCAGTTCTTC
TRBV27	-	-	TRBJ2-7	CASSLGLSYEQYF	TGTGCCAGCAGTTTAGGTCTATCCTACGAGCAGTACTTC
TRBV29-1	-	once	TRBJ2-7	CSVWGTHYEQYF	TGCAGCGTCTGGGGGACTCACTACGAGCAGTACTTC
TRBV4-1	TRBD2	-	TRBJ2-3	CASRFLAGGTDTQYF	TGCGCCAGCAGGTTCCTAGCGGGAGGGACAGATACGCAGTATTTT
TRBV25-1	TRBD2	-	TRBJ2-7	CASSGLAGHIISSYEQYF	TGTGCCAGCAGTGGGCTAGCGGGCCATATAATAAGCTCCTACGAGCAGTACTTC